The rows below give T cell receptor beta chains drawn from one sample of a study of T-cell reconstitution after alpha-beta-depleted transplantation in children. TCRdb redid the calling of the PCR reads with MiXCR, one entry per CDR3 protein. This table holds 700,000 to 950,000 distinct CDR3 sequences, roughly 15% found once. The starting material was PBMCs, mostly from graft donor cells, obtained 360 days after TCRalphabeta/CD19-depleted stem cell transplant. These receptors originate from a male patient between 5 and 17 years old who had a stem cell transplant for acute lymphoblastic leukemia, so the T cells may come from the graft donor. Each CDR3 is given with its conserved first and last residue. Fields, in order: J gene, V gene, clone size, D gene, CDR3 protein, CDR3 DNA. D genes are given only for firm matches. Expanded clones get a size class; other rows say once, few or many, or leave the size out.

J: TRBJ1-4; V: TRBV12-3/TRBV12-4; size: .; D: .; CDR3: CASSPGRGPFNEKLFF; DNA: TGTGCCAGCAGTCCGGGGAGGGGCCCCTTTAATGAAAAACTGTTTTTT
J: TRBJ2-6; V: TRBV5-4; size: .; D: .; CDR3: CASSAGGTPGANVLTF; DNA: TGTGCCAGCAGCGCCGGAGGGACTCCTGGGGCCAACGTCCTGACTTTC
J: TRBJ1-1; V: TRBV27; size: few; D: .; CDR3: CATSWGGPNTEAFF; DNA: TGTGCCACGTCGTGGGGGGGCCCGAACACTGAAGCTTTCTTT
J: TRBJ2-1; V: TRBV20-1; size: many; D: TRBD2; CDR3: CSARVRTSGRGSYNEQFF; DNA: TGCAGTGCTAGAGTTAGGACTAGCGGGAGGGGATCCTACAATGAGCAGTTCTTC
J: TRBJ2-3; V: TRBV28; size: few; D: .; CDR3: CASSLHEPDTQYF; DNA: TGTGCCAGCAGTTTACACGAACCAGATACGCAGTATTTT
J: TRBJ2-7; V: TRBV12-3/TRBV12-4; size: many; D: TRBD1; CDR3: CASSLTGANEQYF; DNA: TGTGCCAGCAGTTTAACAGGGGCGAACGAGCAGTACTTC
J: TRBJ2-3; V: TRBV30; size: .; D: .; CDR3: CAWSPPTDTQYF; DNA: TGTGCCTGGAGTCCTCCCACAGATACGCAGTATTTT
J: TRBJ2-7; V: TRBV7-9; size: few; D: .; CDR3: CASSVRDGIPYEQYF; DNA: TGTGCCAGCAGCGTCCGGGACGGAATACCCTACGAGCAGTACTTC
J: TRBJ1-1; V: TRBV20-1; size: .; D: TRBD1; CDR3: CSARATPGGNTEAFF; DNA: TGCAGTGCTAGAGCTACCCCAGGGGGAAACACTGAAGCTTTCTTT
J: TRBJ2-7; V: TRBV5-1; size: .; D: TRBD2; CDR3: CASRGLAALTGEQYF; DNA: TGCGCCAGCAGGGGACTAGCGGCCCTGACGGGAGAGCAGTACTTC
J: TRBJ1-4; V: TRBV20-1; size: few; D: .; CDR3: CSAPMGVGEKLFF; DNA: TGCAGTGCCCCGATGGGCGTGGGTGAAAAACTGTTTTTT
J: TRBJ2-3; V: TRBV25-1; size: many; D: .; CDR3: CASSEAQIPTDTQYF; DNA: TGTGCCAGCAGTGAAGCGCAGATTCCCACAGATACGCAGTATTTT
J: TRBJ2-5; V: TRBV12-3/TRBV12-4; size: many; D: TRBD2; CDR3: CASSLMPSGVQETQYF; DNA: TGTGCCAGCAGTTTAATGCCCAGCGGGGTCCAAGAGACCCAGTACTTC
J: TRBJ1-6; V: TRBV9; size: .; D: .; CDR3: CASSVGDLHSPLHF; DNA: TGTGCCAGCAGCGTAGGGGACCTCCATTCACCCCTCCACTTT
J: TRBJ2-1; V: TRBV5-1; size: few; D: .; CDR3: CASSLVPGVSYNEQFF; DNA: TGCGCCAGCAGCTTGGTGCCGGGGGTGTCCTACAATGAGCAGTTCTTC
J: TRBJ2-3; V: TRBV10-3; size: many; D: TRBD2; CDR3: CAISESLGLAGTDTQYF; DNA: TGTGCCATCAGTGAGAGCCTAGGACTAGCGGGCACAGATACGCAGTATTTT
J: TRBJ2-1; V: TRBV29-1; size: .; D: TRBD2; CDR3: CSVDIAGGPYYEQFF; DNA: TGCAGCGTCGATATAGCGGGAGGGCCCTACTATGAGCAGTTCTTC
J: TRBJ1-5; V: TRBV7-8; size: .; D: .; CDR3: CASSLGGLSAYSNQPQHF; DNA: TGTGCCAGCAGCTTAGGAGGTCTCAGTGCCTATAGCAATCAGCCCCAGCATTTT
J: TRBJ1-5; V: TRBV7-3; size: .; D: .; CDR3: CASSTRGGSNQPQHF; DNA: TGTGCCAGCAGCACCAGGGGTGGCAGCAATCAGCCCCAGCATTTT
J: TRBJ2-3; V: TRBV18; size: .; D: TRBD2; CDR3: CASSPTWTSGTDTQYF; DNA: TGTGCCAGCTCCCCCACCTGGACTAGCGGCACAGATACGCAGTATTTT
J: TRBJ2-5; V: TRBV24-1; size: few; D: .; CDR3: CATSGGVPETQYF; DNA: TGTGCCACCAGTGGCGGGGTACCGGAGACCCAGTACTTC
J: TRBJ2-3; V: TRBV4-2; size: few; D: TRBD2; CDR3: CASSQEAASGGDTQYF; DNA: TGTGCCAGCAGCCAAGAGGCGGCAAGCGGGGGGGATACGCAGTATTTT
J: TRBJ1-1; V: TRBV5-1; size: few; D: .; CDR3: CASSLAGRGTEAFF; DNA: TGCGCCAGCAGCTTGGCAGGTCGGGGCACTGAAGCTTTCTTT
J: TRBJ2-7; V: TRBV4-1; size: few; D: TRBD1; CDR3: CASSQDSGQGYEQYF; DNA: TGCGCCAGCAGCCAAGATAGCGGACAGGGATACGAGCAGTACTTC
J: TRBJ1-5; V: TRBV20-1; size: .; D: .; CDR3: CSARDSGQPQHF; DNA: TGCAGTGCTAGAGATTCAGGCCAGCCCCAGCATTTT
J: TRBJ2-3; V: TRBV7-2; size: .; D: TRBD2; CDR3: CASSFTSGSGTDTQYF; DNA: TGTGCCAGCAGCTTCACTAGCGGGAGTGGGACAGATACGCAGTATTTT